Reported below is one TCR beta chain. These data come from a study of blood T cell repertoires in COVID-19. Looked up from germline, CDR1 is SGHTA and CDR2 is FQGNSA. J was trimmed by 7 bases and V by 3 bases; bases with no gene match: 8. The CDR3 extends over 16 amino acids. Here immunoSEQ multiplex PCR was the method, and the copy in TCRdb shows in-frame clones only, minus some. The sample holds over 110,000 clones; about four fifths are singletons and the top ten take about 3.5%. The TCR comes from a man aged 70 or older who had recovered from COVID-19. V gene TRBV7-2 combines with J gene TRBJ1-5; 11 nucleotides align to TRBD1. The sequenced sample consisted of peripheral blood. The CDR3 sequence: CASSFSGTGGWQPQHF. CDR3 in DNA: TGTGCCAGCAGCTTTTCCGGGACAGGGGGATGGCAGCCCCAGCATTTT.